This is a list of T cell receptor beta chains from one sample in a study of shared clonotypes between healthy human individuals. Some clones are missing from TCRdb's copy, which holds only in-frame ones; the method was immunoSEQ multiplex PCR. The top ten clones hold over 10% of a sample with 450,000 to 550,000 clones, roughly 78% of them seen once. What was sequenced was PBMCs. The receptor source for this set is a woman in her forties in good health. Some clones in this sample may be carry-over from other donors' samples. The CDR3 runs from the conserved cysteine through the conserved F or W. D genes are given only for firm matches. The size field is filled for only some rows; it gives once, few, many or a size class.

v_call: TRBV6-1
d_call: TRBD1
clone_size: -
j_call: TRBJ2-2
cdr3_length: 13
cdr3_nt: TGTGCCAGTCGACAGGGTCGGGCCGGGGAGCTGTTTTTT
cdr3_aa: CASRQGRAGELFF

v_call: TRBV19
d_call: -
clone_size: -
j_call: TRBJ2-1
cdr3_length: 14
cdr3_nt: TGTGCCAGTAGTACCCAGCGGGTGTACAATGAGCAGTTCTTC
cdr3_aa: CASSTQRVYNEQFF

v_call: TRBV10-3
d_call: -
clone_size: few
j_call: TRBJ2-2
cdr3_length: 11
cdr3_nt: TGTGCCATCAGTGGGTCGCGGGAGCTGTTTTTT
cdr3_aa: CAISGSRELFF

v_call: TRBV6-5
d_call: -
clone_size: -
j_call: TRBJ2-7
cdr3_length: 14
cdr3_nt: TGTGCCAGCAGCCACCATGAACCTACCTACGAGCAGTACTTC
cdr3_aa: CASSHHEPTYEQYF

v_call: TRBV4-2
d_call: -
clone_size: -
j_call: TRBJ2-1
cdr3_length: 16
cdr3_nt: TGTGCCAGCAGCCAAGCGGGAGTGGGGTCCTACAATGAGCAGTTCTTC
cdr3_aa: CASSQAGVGSYNEQFF

v_call: TRBV7-2
d_call: TRBD2
clone_size: -
j_call: TRBJ2-7
cdr3_length: 19
cdr3_nt: TGTGCCAGCAGCCTACTGCCCCTAGCGGGAGAGCCCCAATTGAGCGAGCAGTACTTC
cdr3_aa: CASSLLPLAGEPQLSEQYF

v_call: TRBV6-5
d_call: -
clone_size: few
j_call: TRBJ1-3
cdr3_length: 15
cdr3_nt: TGTGCCAGCAGGACCGACGGGGACTCTGGAAACACCATATATTTT
cdr3_aa: CASRTDGDSGNTIYF

v_call: TRBV7-8
d_call: -
clone_size: -
j_call: TRBJ1-5
cdr3_length: 13
cdr3_nt: TGTGCCAGCAGCCAACTTTCTTCTCAGCCCCAGCATTTT
cdr3_aa: CASSQLSSQPQHF

v_call: TRBV9
d_call: -
clone_size: -
j_call: TRBJ2-5
cdr3_length: 15
cdr3_nt: TGTGCCAGCAGCCCGACGCTAGGGGGGCCAGAGACCCAGTACTTC
cdr3_aa: CASSPTLGGPETQYF

v_call: TRBV29-1
d_call: TRBD1
clone_size: -
j_call: TRBJ2-1
cdr3_length: 13
cdr3_nt: TGCAGCGTAGCCGGGACAGGGGGCGGTGAGCAGTTCTTC
cdr3_aa: CSVAGTGGGEQFF

v_call: TRBV5-1
d_call: TRBD1
clone_size: -
j_call: TRBJ2-1
cdr3_length: 13
cdr3_nt: TGCGCCAGCAGCTCGACAGGGGACGATGAGCAGTTCTTC
cdr3_aa: CASSSTGDDEQFF

v_call: TRBV28
d_call: -
clone_size: -
j_call: TRBJ1-1
cdr3_length: 12
cdr3_nt: TGTGCCAGCAGCGTCATGAACACTGAAGCTTTCTTT
cdr3_aa: CASSVMNTEAFF

v_call: TRBV7-3
d_call: -
clone_size: many
j_call: TRBJ2-1
cdr3_length: 14
cdr3_nt: TGTGCCAGCAGCTCCCTCCGGGGTAGTGATGAGCAGTTCTTC
cdr3_aa: CASSSLRGSDEQFF

v_call: TRBV27
d_call: -
clone_size: -
j_call: TRBJ2-7
cdr3_length: 16
cdr3_nt: TGTGCCAGCAGTTTATCGCCTAGACCCGGGTCCTACGAGCAGTACTTC
cdr3_aa: CASSLSPRPGSYEQYF

v_call: TRBV5-1
d_call: -
clone_size: -
j_call: TRBJ2-7
cdr3_length: 15
cdr3_nt: TGCGCCAGCAGCTTGGCAGGGTTAGGTGTCTACGAGCAGTACTTC
cdr3_aa: CASSLAGLGVYEQYF

v_call: TRBV7-9
d_call: -
clone_size: -
j_call: TRBJ1-6
cdr3_length: 17
cdr3_nt: TGTGCCAGCAGCTTAGCTGGGGCAGACGGGTACAATTCACCCCTCCACTTT
cdr3_aa: CASSLAGADGYNSPLHF

v_call: TRBV10-2
d_call: -
clone_size: -
j_call: TRBJ2-7
cdr3_length: 14
cdr3_nt: TGCGCCAGCTGTGGGACTTCTAAATTTGGCGAGCAGTACTTC
cdr3_aa: CASCGTSKFGEQYF

v_call: TRBV4-1
d_call: -
clone_size: -
j_call: TRBJ2-5
cdr3_length: 17
cdr3_nt: TGCGCCAGCAGCCAAAGATGGGATAGCAGGAGTCAAGAGACCCAGTACTTC
cdr3_aa: CASSQRWDSRSQETQYF

v_call: TRBV28
d_call: TRBD1
clone_size: -
j_call: TRBJ1-4
cdr3_length: 15
cdr3_nt: TGTGCCAGCAGCCGCATCGGACAGGGTGGGGAAAAACTGTTTTTT
cdr3_aa: CASSRIGQGGEKLFF

v_call: TRBV5-5
d_call: -
clone_size: -
j_call: TRBJ2-5
cdr3_length: 14
cdr3_nt: TGTGCCAGCAGCCAAAGGGACCCTCAAGAGACCCAGTACTTC
cdr3_aa: CASSQRDPQETQYF

v_call: TRBV30
d_call: -
clone_size: many
j_call: TRBJ1-1
cdr3_length: 16
cdr3_nt: TGTGCCCGGAGGGTCGGGGGGGGAAGTGCGAACACTGAAGCTTTCTTT
cdr3_aa: CARRVGGGSANTEAFF